These T cell receptor beta chains were read from a single sample in a study of cytomegalovirus exposure and HLA in healthy donors. Assay used: immunoSEQ multiplex PCR; TCRdb lists only in-frame clones, some missing. Of about 200,000 clones in the sample, roughly 85% were seen once. The sample was PBMCs. These receptors originate from a woman in her 50s in good health and CMV-seronegative. Both conserved end residues are part of each CDR3.

j_call v_call cdr3_aa
TRBJ2-5 TRBV7-9 CASSLPQGGEQYF
TRBJ2-5 TRBV29-1 CSAMTSGETQYF
TRBJ2-7 TRBV5-1 CASSLAPPDSYEQYF
TRBJ2-1 TRBV5-1 CASSLVTGSYNEQFF
TRBJ1-4 TRBV19 CASSPRSSWLFF
TRBJ2-7 TRBV28 CASSWGDYEQYF
TRBJ2-5 TRBV19 CASTDPSGETQYF
TRBJ1-2 TRBV30 CAWKWRGPFGYTF
TRBJ2-7 TRBV2 CASVGGVFHEQYF
TRBJ2-5 TRBV18 CASSPRQATYQETQYF
TRBJ1-5 TRBV30 CAWSVETLRGNQPQHF
TRBJ2-7 TRBV7-2 CASSGGTGPRYEQYF
TRBJ1-1 TRBV19 CASTPDRSNTEAFF
TRBJ2-3 TRBV19 CASSSAGGPDTQYF
TRBJ1-1 TRBV28 CASRGGGFRTEAFF
TRBJ2-7 TRBV28 CASSLTASGSFYEQYF
TRBJ2-2 TRBV6-1 CASSELAGGGGELFF
TRBJ1-1 TRBV6-1 CASSSHRPGGTEAFF